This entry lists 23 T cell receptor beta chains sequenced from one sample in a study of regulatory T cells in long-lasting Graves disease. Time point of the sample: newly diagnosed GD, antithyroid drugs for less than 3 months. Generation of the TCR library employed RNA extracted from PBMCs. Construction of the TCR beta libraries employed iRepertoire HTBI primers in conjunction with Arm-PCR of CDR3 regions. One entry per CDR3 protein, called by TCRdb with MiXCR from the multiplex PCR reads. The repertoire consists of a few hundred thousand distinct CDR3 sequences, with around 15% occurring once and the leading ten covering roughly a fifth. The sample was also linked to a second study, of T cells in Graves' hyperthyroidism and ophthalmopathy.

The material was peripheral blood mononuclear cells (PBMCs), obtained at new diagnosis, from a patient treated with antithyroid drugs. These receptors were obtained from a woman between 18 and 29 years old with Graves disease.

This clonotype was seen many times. In DNA form, the CDR3 reads TGTGCCAGCAGCTTAGGGGATCTCTCGAACGAGCAGTACTTC. Translating gives CASSLGDLSNEQYF. V is TRBV7-9 and J is TRBJ2-7; no clear D gene. Trimming shortened V by 1 base and J by 5 bases, and 12 bases separated the two germline ends. This CDR3 region has 14 residues. The V gene's germline CDR1 is SEHNR and CDR2 FQNEAQ (reference sequence). Combining the CDR3 with reference TRBV7-9 and TRBJ2-7 gives the whole variable domain DTGVSQNPRHKITKRGQNVTFRCDPISEHNRLYWYRQTLGQGPEFLTYFQNEAQLEKSRLLSDRFSAERPKGSFSTLEIQRTEQGDSAMYLCASSLGDLSNEQYFGPGTRLTVT.

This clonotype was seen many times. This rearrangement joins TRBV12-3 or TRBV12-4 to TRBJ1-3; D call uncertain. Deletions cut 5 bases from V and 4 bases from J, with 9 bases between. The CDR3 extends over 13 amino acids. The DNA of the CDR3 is TGTGCCAGCAGTCCGTCAAGGGGAAACACCATATATTTT. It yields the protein CASSPSRGNTIYF.

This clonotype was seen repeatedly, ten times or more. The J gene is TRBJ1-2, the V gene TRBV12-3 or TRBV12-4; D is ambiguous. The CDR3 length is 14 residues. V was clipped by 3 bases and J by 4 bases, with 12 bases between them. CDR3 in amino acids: CASSFVGAGYGYTF. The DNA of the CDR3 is TGTGCCAGCAGTTTTGTGGGCGCGGGCTATGGCTACACCTTC.

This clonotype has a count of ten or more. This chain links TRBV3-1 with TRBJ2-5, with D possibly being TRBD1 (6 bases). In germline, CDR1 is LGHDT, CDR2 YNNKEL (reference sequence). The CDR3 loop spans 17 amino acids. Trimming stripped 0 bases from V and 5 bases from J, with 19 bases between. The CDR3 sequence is CASSQEITGRTSETQYF. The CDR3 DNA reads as TGTGCCAGCAGCCAAGAGATAACAGGGCGGACCTCGGAGACCCAGTACTTC.

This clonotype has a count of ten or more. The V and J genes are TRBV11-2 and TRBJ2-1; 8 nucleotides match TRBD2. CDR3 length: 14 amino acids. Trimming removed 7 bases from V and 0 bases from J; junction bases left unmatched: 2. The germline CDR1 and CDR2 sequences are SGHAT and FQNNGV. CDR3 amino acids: CASISGSSYNEQFF. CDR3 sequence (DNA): TGTGCCAGCATCAGCGGGAGCTCCTACAATGAGCAGTTCTTC. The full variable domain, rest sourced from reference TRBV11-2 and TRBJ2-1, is EAGVAQSPRYKIIEKRQSVAFWCNPISGHATLYWYQQILGQGPKLLIQFQNNGVVDDSQLPKDRFSAERLKGVDSTLKIQPAKLEDSAVYLCASISGSSYNEQFFGPGTRLTVL.

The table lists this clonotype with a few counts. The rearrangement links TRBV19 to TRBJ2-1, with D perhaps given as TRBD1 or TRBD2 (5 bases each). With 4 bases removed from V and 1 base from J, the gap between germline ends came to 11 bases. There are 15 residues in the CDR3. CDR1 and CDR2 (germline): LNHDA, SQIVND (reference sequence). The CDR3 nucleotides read TGTGCCAGTAGTAGAGGGGTCCAGTCCTACAATGAGCAGTTCTTC. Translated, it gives CASSRGVQSYNEQFF.

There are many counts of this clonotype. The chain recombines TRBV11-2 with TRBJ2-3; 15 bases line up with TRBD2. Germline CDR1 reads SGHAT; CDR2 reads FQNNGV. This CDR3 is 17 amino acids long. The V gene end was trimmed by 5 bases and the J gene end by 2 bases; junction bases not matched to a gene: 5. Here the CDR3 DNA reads TGTGCCAGCAGCCCCGGACTAGCGGGAGGGTACACAGATACGCAGTATTTT. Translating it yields CASSPGLAGGYTDTQYF. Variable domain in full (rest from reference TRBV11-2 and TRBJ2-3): EAGVAQSPRYKIIEKRQSVAFWCNPISGHATLYWYQQILGQGPKLLIQFQNNGVVDDSQLPKDRFSAERLKGVDSTLKIQPAKLEDSAVYLCASSPGLAGGYTDTQYFGPGTRLTVL.

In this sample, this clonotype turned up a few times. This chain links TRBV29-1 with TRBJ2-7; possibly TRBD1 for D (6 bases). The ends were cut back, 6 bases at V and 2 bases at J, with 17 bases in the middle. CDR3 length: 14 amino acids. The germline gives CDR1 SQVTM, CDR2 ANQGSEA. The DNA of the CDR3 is TGCAGCGTCGAATCTTCAGGGGTAGCCTACGAGCAGTACTTC. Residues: CSVESSGVAYEQYF.

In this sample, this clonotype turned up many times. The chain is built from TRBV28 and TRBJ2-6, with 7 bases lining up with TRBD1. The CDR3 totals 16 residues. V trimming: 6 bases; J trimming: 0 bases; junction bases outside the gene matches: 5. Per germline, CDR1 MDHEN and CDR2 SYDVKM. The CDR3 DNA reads TGTGCCAGCAGACCCGGGACAGTCTCTGGGGCCAACGTCCTGACTTTC. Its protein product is CASRPGTVSGANVLTF.

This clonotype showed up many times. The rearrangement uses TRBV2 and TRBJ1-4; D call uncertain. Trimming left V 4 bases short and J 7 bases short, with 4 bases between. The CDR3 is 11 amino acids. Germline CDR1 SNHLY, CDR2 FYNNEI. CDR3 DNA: TGTGCCAGCAGTGGGTCTGAAAAACTGTTTTTT. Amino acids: CASSGSEKLFF.

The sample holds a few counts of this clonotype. The CDR3 loop reads CASSSASGQGVSPLHF. Written as DNA, the CDR3 is TGTGCCAGCAGCTCCGCCTCGGGACAGGGAGTTTCACCCCTCCACTTT. V and J are TRBV5-6 and TRBJ1-6; 9 nucleotides line up with TRBD1. V was clipped by 3 bases and J by 9 bases; unmatched bases: 10. Germline CDR1 reads SGHDT; CDR2 reads YYEEEE. The CDR3 length is 16 residues.

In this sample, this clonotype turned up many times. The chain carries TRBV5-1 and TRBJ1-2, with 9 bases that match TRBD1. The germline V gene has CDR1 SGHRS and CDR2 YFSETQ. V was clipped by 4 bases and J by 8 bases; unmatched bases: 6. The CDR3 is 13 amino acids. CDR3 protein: CASSRDRVDGYTF. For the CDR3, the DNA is TGCGCCAGCAGCCGGGACAGGGTCGACGGCTACACCTTC.

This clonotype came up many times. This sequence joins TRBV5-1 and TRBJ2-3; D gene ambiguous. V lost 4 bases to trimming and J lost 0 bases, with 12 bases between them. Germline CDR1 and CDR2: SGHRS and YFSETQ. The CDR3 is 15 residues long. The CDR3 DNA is TGCGCCAGCAGCCCGTCCGCCCGGAGCACAGATACGCAGTATTTT. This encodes CASSPSARSTDTQYF. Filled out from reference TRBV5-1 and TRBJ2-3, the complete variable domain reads KAGVTQTPRYLIKTRGQQVTLSCSPISGHRSVSWYQQTPGQGLQFLFEYFSETQRNKGNFPGRFSGRQFSNSRSEMNVSTLELGDSALYLCASSPSARSTDTQYFGPGTRLTVL.

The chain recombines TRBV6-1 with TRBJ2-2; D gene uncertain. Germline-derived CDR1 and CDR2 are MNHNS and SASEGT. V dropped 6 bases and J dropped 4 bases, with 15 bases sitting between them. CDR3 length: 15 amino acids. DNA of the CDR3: TGTGCCAGCAGGTGGAGTGGAAGGACCACCGGGGAGCTGTTTTTT. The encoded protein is CASRWSGRTTGELFF.

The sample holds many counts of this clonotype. As DNA, the CDR3 is TGTGCCACCAGTGATCAAACTAGGGTCGCAGATACGCAGTATTTT. Encoded protein: CATSDQTRVADTQYF. The chain carries TRBV24-1 and TRBJ2-3; D is perhaps TRBD2 (5 bases). Germline CDR1 KGHDR, CDR2 SFDVKD. The CDR3 runs 15 residues. V lost 3 bases, J lost 4 bases, and 13 bases lay in between.

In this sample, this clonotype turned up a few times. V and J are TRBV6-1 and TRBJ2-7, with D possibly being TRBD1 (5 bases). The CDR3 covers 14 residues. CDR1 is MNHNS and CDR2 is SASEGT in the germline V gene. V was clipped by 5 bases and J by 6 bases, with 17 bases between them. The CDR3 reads CASSLLWGSGEQYF. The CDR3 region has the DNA TGTGCCAGCAGTCTTCTCTGGGGCTCGGGCGAGCAGTACTTC.

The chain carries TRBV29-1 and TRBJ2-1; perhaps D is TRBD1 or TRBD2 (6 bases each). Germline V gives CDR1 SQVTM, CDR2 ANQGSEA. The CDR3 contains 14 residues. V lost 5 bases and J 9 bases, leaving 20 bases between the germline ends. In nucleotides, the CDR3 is TGCAGCGTTATCATTGGTGGGGGGCCGGGTGAGCAGTTCTTC. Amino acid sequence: CSVIIGGGPGEQFF.

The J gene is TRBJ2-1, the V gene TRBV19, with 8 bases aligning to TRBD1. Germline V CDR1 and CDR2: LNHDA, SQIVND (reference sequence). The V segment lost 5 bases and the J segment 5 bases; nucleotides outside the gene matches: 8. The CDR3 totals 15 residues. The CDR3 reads CASSLTGDRNNEQFF. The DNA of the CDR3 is TGTGCCAGTAGTCTCACTGGGGACAGGAACAATGAGCAGTTCTTC.

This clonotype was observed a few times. The CDR3 coding sequence is TGTGCCAGTAAGGGAGTCTACGAGCAGTACTTC. Translating it yields CASKGVYEQYF. This chain uses TRBV19 with TRBJ2-7, with D perhaps TRBD2 (5 bases). The CDR3 sequence is 11 residues long. Trimming shortened V by 7 bases and J by 3 bases, and 7 bases separated the two germline ends. Germline V gives CDR1 LNHDA, CDR2 SQIVND (reference sequence).

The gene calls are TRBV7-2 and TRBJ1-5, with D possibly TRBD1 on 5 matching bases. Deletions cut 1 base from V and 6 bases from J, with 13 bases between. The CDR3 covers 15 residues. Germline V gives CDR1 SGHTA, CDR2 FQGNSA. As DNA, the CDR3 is TGTGCCAGCAGCTTAGGGTCAGGGCAGGCTCAGCCCCAGCATTTT. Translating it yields CASSLGSGQAQPQHF.

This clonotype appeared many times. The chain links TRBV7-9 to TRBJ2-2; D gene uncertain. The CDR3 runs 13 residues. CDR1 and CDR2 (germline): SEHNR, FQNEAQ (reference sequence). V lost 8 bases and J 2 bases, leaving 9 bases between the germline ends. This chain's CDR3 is CASRADNTGELFF. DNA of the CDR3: TGTGCCAGCCGTGCGGATAACACCGGGGAGCTGTTTTTT.

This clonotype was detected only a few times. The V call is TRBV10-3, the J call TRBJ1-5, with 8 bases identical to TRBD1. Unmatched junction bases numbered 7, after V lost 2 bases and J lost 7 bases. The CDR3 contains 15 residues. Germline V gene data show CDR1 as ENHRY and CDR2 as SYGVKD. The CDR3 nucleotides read TGTGCCATCAGTGAGGGGCAGGGGGCGGGACAGCCCCAGCATTTT. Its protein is CAISEGQGAGQPQHF.

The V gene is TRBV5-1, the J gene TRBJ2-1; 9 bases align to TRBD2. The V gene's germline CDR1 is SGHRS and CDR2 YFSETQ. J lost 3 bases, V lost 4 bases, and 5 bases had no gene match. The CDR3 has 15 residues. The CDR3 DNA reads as TGCGCCAGCAGCCAGACTAGCGGATTCTACAATGAGCAGTTCTTC. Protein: CASSQTSGFYNEQFF.